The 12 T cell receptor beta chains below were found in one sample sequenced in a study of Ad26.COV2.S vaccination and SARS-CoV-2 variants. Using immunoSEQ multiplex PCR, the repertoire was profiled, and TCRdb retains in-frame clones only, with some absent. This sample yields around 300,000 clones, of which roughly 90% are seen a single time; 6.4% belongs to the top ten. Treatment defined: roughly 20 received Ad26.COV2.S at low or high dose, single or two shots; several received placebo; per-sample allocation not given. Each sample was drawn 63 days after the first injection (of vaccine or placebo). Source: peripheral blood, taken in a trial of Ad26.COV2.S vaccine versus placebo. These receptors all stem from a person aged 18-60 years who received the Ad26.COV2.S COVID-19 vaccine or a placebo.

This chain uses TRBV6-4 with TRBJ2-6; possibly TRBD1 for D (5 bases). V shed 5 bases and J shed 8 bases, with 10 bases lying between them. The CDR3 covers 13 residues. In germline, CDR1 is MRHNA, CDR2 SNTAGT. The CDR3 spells CASSPGQTNVLTF. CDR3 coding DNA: TGTGCCAGCAGTCCCGGACAAACCAACGTCCTGACTTTC.

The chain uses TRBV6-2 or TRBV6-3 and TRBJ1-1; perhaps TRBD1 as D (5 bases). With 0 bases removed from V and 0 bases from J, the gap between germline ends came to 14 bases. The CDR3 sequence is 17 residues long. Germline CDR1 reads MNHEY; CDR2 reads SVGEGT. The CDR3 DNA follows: TGTGCCAGCAGTTACTCGAGGGGTACGGGCCTGAACACTGAAGCTTTCTTT. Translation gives CASSYSRGTGLNTEAFF.

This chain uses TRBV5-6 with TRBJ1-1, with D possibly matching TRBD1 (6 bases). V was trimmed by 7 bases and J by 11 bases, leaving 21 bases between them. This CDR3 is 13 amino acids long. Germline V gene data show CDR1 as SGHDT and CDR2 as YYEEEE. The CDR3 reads CASGKTGGLLAFF. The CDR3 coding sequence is TGTGCCAGCGGTAAAACCGGGGGCCTGTTGGCTTTCTTT.

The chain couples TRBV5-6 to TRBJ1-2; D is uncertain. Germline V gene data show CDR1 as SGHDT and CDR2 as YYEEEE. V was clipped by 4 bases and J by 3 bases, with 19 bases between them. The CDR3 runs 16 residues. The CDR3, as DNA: TGTGCCAGCAGCCCTAGCTCCCCGGAATGGGACTATGGCTACACCTTC. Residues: CASSPSSPEWDYGYTF.

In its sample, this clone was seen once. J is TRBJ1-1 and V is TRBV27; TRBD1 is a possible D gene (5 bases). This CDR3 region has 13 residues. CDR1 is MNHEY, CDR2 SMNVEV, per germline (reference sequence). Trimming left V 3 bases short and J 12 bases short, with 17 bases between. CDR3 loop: CASSFNIQASPFF. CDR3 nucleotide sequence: TGTGCCAGCAGTTTTAATATACAGGCGAGCCCTTTCTTT.

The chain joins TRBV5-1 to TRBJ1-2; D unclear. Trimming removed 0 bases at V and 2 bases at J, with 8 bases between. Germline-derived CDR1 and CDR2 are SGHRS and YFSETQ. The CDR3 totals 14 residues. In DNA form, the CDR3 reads TGCGCCAGCAGCTTGGGACACGACAACTATGGCTACACCTTC. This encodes CASSLGHDNYGYTF.

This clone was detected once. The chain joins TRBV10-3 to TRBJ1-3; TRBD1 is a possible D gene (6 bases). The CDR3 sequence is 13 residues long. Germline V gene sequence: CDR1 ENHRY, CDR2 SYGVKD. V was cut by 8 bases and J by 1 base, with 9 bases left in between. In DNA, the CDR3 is TGTGCCATCGGGGACATTTCTGGAAACACCATATATTTT. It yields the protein CAIGDISGNTIYF.

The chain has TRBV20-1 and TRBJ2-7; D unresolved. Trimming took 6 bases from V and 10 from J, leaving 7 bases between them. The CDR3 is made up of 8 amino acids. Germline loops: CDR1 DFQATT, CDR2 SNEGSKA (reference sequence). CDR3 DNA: TGCAGTGCCGACACTCAGTACTTC. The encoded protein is CSADTQYF.

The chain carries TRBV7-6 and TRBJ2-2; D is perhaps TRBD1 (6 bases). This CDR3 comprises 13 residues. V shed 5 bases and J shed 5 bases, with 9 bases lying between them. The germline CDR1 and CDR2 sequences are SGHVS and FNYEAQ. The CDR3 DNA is TGTGCCAGCAGCGCCACAGGGACCGGGGAGCTGTTTTTT. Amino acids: CASSATGTGELFF. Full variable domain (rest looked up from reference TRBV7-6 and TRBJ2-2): GAGVSQSPRYKVTKRGQDVALRCDPISGHVSLYWYRQALGQGPEFLTYFNYEAQQDKSGLPNDRFSAERPEGSISTLTIQRTEQRDSAMYRCASSATGTGELFFGEGSRLTVL.

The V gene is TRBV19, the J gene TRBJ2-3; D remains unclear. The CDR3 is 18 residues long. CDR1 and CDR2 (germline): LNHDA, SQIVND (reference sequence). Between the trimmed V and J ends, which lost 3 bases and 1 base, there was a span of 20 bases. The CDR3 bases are TGTGCCAGTAGTATCACCCCCTCCGACCTCGTGGGCACAGATACGCAGTATTTT. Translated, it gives CASSITPSDLVGTDTQYF.

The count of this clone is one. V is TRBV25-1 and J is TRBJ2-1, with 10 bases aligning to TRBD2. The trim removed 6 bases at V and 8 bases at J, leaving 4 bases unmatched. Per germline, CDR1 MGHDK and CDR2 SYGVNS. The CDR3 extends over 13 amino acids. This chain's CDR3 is CASRAGGPYEQFF. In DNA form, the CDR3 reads TGTGCCAGCAGAGCGGGAGGGCCCTATGAGCAGTTCTTC.

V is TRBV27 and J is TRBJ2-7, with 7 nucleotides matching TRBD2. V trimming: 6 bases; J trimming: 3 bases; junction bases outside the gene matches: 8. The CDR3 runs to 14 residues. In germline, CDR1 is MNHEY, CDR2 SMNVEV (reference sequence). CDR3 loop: CASRAGAGSYEQYF. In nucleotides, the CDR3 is TGTGCCAGCAGGGCCGGAGCGGGGAGCTACGAGCAGTACTTC.